The 16 T cell receptor beta chains reported below all come from one sample, sequenced in a study of beta chain features in type 1 diabetes. Expressed TCRB transcripts got sequenced, as all isolated RNA was reverse transcribed. Sequencing was performed with immunoSEQ multiplex PCR; in TCRdb, only in-frame clones are kept and a portion is missing. The table includes around 400,000 clones, about 16% detected once. Sequencing was done on a sample of naive CD4+ T cells from blood. These receptors were obtained from a woman aged 18-35 years in good health.

The table lists this clone with a few counts. V usage is TRBV30 and J usage is TRBJ1-1, with D maybe TRBD1 (5 bases). The V gene's germline CDR1 is GTSNPN and CDR2 SVGIG (reference sequence). There are 17 residues in the CDR3. Trimming left V 0 bases short and J 0 bases short, with 17 bases between. The CDR3 sequence: CAWSVRRLGPMNTEAFF. Written as DNA, the CDR3 is TGTGCCTGGAGTGTACGTCGTTTGGGGCCCATGAACACTGAAGCTTTCTTT.

This clone was seen only a few times. The chain employs TRBV9 and TRBJ2-2, with 7 positions matching TRBD2. In germline, CDR1 is SGDLS, CDR2 YYNGEE. The CDR3 has 12 residues. The CDR3 protein is CASGGNTGELFF. The CDR3 region has the DNA TGTGCTTCGGGGGGGAACACCGGGGAGCTGTTTTTT.

V gene TRBV5-4 combines with J gene TRBJ1-1; 9 bases align to TRBD1. The germline gives CDR1 SGHNT, CDR2 YYREEE (reference sequence). Germline trimming cut 1 base from V and 5 bases from J; bases unmatched to any gene: 3. The CDR3 has 14 amino acids. The DNA of the CDR3 is TGTGCCAGCAGCTTGTGGACAGGGGTAACTGAAGCTTTCTTT. Its protein is CASSLWTGVTEAFF.

This clone was seen a few times. The gene calls are TRBV5-1 and TRBJ2-1; 7 bases fit TRBD2. Germline assignment: CDR1 SGHRS and CDR2 YFSETQ. V gave up 3 bases and J gave up 5 bases; unmatched junction bases: 14. The CDR3 loop spans 17 amino acids. Here the CDR3 DNA reads TGCGCCAGCAGCTGGGCCCCTAGCGGAGCCGCCAACAATGAGCAGTTCTTC. It yields the protein CASSWAPSGAANNEQFF. Complete variable domain (other parts from reference TRBV5-1 and TRBJ2-1): KAGVTQTPRYLIKTRGQQVTLSCSPISGHRSVSWYQQTPGQGLQFLFEYFSETQRNKGNFPGRFSGRQFSNSRSEMNVSTLELGDSALYLCASSWAPSGAANNEQFFGPGTRLTVL.

The chain is built from TRBV5-1 and TRBJ1-1, with a tentative D call TRBD1 (5 bases). V was clipped by 6 bases and J by 1 base, with 10 bases between them. Germline CDR1 reads SGHRS; CDR2 reads YFSETQ. The length of the CDR3 is 13 residues. CDR3 coding DNA: TGCGCCAGCACCCGCGACAGGAACACTGAAGCTTTCTTT. Translated, it gives CASTRDRNTEAFF.

This clone has only a few counts. CDR3 bases: TGTGCCAGCATCGAGGTGGGTCAGCCCCAGCATTTT. Translating gives CASIEVGQPQHF. V is TRBV28 and J is TRBJ1-5; D is undetermined. The CDR3 covers 12 residues. The V gene lost 7 bases and the J gene lost 6 bases, with 10 bases spanning the gap. Germline V CDR1 and CDR2: MDHEN, SYDVKM.

The chain employs TRBV9 and TRBJ2-2, with 10 bases lining up with TRBD1. The CDR3 is made up of 17 amino acids. Germline-derived CDR1 and CDR2 are SGDLS and YYNGEE. The trim removed 4 bases at V and 4 bases at J, leaving 10 bases unmatched. The CDR3 DNA reads TGTGCCAGCAGCTCCCGGGACAGGGGACGCTTCACCGGGGAGCTGTTTTTT. This codes for CASSSRDRGRFTGELFF.

This chain connects TRBV28 to TRBJ1-2, with no clear D. Trimming stripped 8 bases from V and 8 bases from J, with 12 bases between. Per germline, CDR1 MDHEN and CDR2 SYDVKM. The CDR3 runs to 11 residues. For the CDR3, the DNA is TGTGCCAGCGAGGGATTGGGCGGCTACACCTTC. It translates to CASEGLGGYTF.

This clone was seen a handful of times. Other DNA sequences of this sample code for an identical CDR3. The chain carries TRBV18 and TRBJ2-7; no firm D call. Trimming stripped 0 bases from V and 1 base from J, with 4 bases between. Germline V gene sequence: CDR1 KGHSH, CDR2 LQKENI. This CDR3 is built from 13 residues. The CDR3 loop reads CASSPPSSYEQYF. CDR3 sequence (DNA): TGTGCCAGCTCACCACCGAGTTCCTACGAGCAGTACTTC. The full variable domain, in which reference TRBV18 and TRBJ2-7 provide the parts outside the CDR3, is NAGVMQNPRHLVRRRGQEARLRCSPMKGHSHVYWYRQLPEEGLKFMVYLQKENIIDESGMPKERFSAEFPKEGPSILRIQQVVRGDSAAYFCASSPPSSYEQYFGPGTRLTVT.

This clone was seen a handful of times. The sample has other DNA sequences that encode this CDR3 too. V is TRBV5-1 and J is TRBJ1-5; D is possibly TRBD1 (5 bases). CDR1 SGHRS and CDR2 YFSETQ come from the germline V gene. The CDR3 has 15 amino acids. V was cut by 0 bases and J by 7 bases, with 14 bases left in between. DNA for the CDR3: TGCGCCAGCAGCTTGGTGTCGGGGGTTGGGCAGCCCCAGCATTTT. This translates into CASSLVSGVGQPQHF.

The genes are TRBV7-6 and TRBJ2-5, with D tentatively TRBD1 (5 bases). V was clipped by 0 bases and J by 1 base, with 6 bases between them. Germline CDR1 is SGHVS and CDR2 is FNYEAQ. The CDR3 sequence is 14 residues long. CDR3 residues: CASSLAGLQETQYF. As DNA, the CDR3 is TGTGCCAGCAGCTTAGCGGGGCTCCAAGAGACCCAGTACTTC.

The genes are TRBV7-8 and TRBJ2-2; the D gene is possibly TRBD2 (6 bases). CDR1 SGHVS and CDR2 FQNEAQ come from the germline V gene. Trimming cost V 6 bases and J 3 bases, with 11 bases left between them. The CDR3 runs to 14 residues. The CDR3 coding sequence is TGTGCCAGCAGTAAAGGCGGGGACACCGGGGAGCTGTTTTTT. This gives the protein CASSKGGDTGELFF.

The chain combines TRBV14 with TRBJ2-1; D unclear. This CDR3 is 14 amino acids long. V was shortened by 2 bases and J by 4 bases, with 9 bases between the two germline ends. Germline CDR1 is SGHDN and CDR2 is FVKESK. The chain's CDR3 is CASSQSSRYNEQFF. The CDR3 DNA sequence: TGTGCCAGCAGCCAATCAAGCAGGTACAATGAGCAGTTCTTC.

This clone was seen more than once but under ten times. The chain employs TRBV30 and TRBJ1-2, with 7 bases matching TRBD1. The CDR3 has 17 amino acids. Germline loops: CDR1 GTSNPN, CDR2 SVGIG (reference sequence). With 2 bases clipped from V and 6 bases from J, the junction kept 18 bases outside the gene matches. The CDR3 DNA reads as TGTGCCTGGAGTAACAACCCGTGGTCAGGGGGAGTGAATGGCTACACCTTC. Translating gives CAWSNNPWSGGVNGYTF. The full variable domain, with the rest looked up from reference TRBV30 and TRBJ1-2, is SQTIHQWPATLVQPVGSPLSLECTVEGTSNPNLYWYRQAAGRGLQLLFYSVGIGQISSEVPQNLSASRPQDRQFILSSKKLLLSDSGFYLCAWSNNPWSGGVNGYTFGSGTRLTVV.

This clone has only a few counts. This sequence joins TRBV2 and TRBJ1-4, with D uncertain. The germline CDR1 and CDR2 sequences are SNHLY and FYNNEI. The V and J ends lost 3 bases and 4 bases respectively, with 3 bases between them. The CDR3 extends over 12 amino acids. Here the CDR3 reads CASSDFNEKLFF. CDR3 coding DNA: TGTGCCAGCAGTGACTTTAATGAAAAACTGTTTTTT. Looking up the rest from reference TRBV2 and TRBJ1-4 gives the full variable domain: EPEVTQTPSHQVTQMGQEVILRCVPISNHLYFYWYRQILGQKVEFLVSFYNNEISEKSEIFDDQFSVERPDGSNFTLKIRSTKLEDSAMYFCASSDFNEKLFFGSGTQLSVL.

This CDR3 is CASSLDWQAYEQYF. The CDR3 DNA is TGTGCCAGCAGCTTAGACTGGCAGGCCTACGAGCAGTACTTC. The chain has TRBV7-2 and TRBJ2-7, with D uncertain. CDR1 is SGHTA, CDR2 FQGNSA, per germline. Deletions cut 1 base from V and 2 bases from J, with 9 bases between. This CDR3 contains 14 residues.